This TCR beta chain was observed in a study of T cells in Graves' hyperthyroidism and ophthalmopathy. Stable disease denoted Graves' hyperthyroidism without ophthalmopathy progression within 18 months. Exclusion of a patient resulted from uncontrolled infection, other autoimmune disease, pregnancy or lactation. PBMCs were derived from roughly 10 ml fresh peripheral blood. Germline CDR1 and CDR2: SNHLY and FYNNEI. The CDR3 is made up of 16 amino acids. V lost 6 bases and J lost 3, with 17 bases in between. Researchers took RNA transcripts and amplified the TCR beta CDR3 regions from them. HTBI primers were employed in a first-round RT-PCR of the TCR CDR3. Each CDR3 protein is one row after TCRdb ran MiXCR on the multiplex PCR reads. The table lists about 840,000 distinct CDR3 sequences, 38% of them singletons.

Sequencing was carried out using blood. The sequence was collected from a man younger than 30 with Graves' hyperthyroidism. The V call is TRBV2, the J call TRBJ2-2; D unclear. The CDR3 bases are TGTGCCAGCAGCCAAGGGATTCTAATCGACACCGGGGAGCTGTTTTTT. The encoded protein is CASSQGILIDTGELFF.